A single sample is the source of the 26 T cell receptor beta chains below, sequenced in a study of blood T cell repertoires in COVID-19 (TCRdb year 2020). The library was produced with the immunoSEQ multiplex PCR assay. The table comes from immuneACCESS by way of TCRdb, which keeps in-frame sequences with V and J called. Part of the clones is missing from these tables; in studies checked, under half for an unresolved V gene and the rest for unknown reasons. Here the sample has 48,000 or so clones; less than 95% occur a single time. The top ten clonotypes cover about 2.9% of the sample. Sequences were obtained from peripheral blood. The receptor source for this set is a human donor in a cohort sampled during active COVID-19.

In this sample, this clone turned up a few times. The V and J genes are TRBV4-1 and TRBJ2-7; TRBD1 is a possible D gene (5 bases). V was shortened by 1 base and J by 7 bases, with 20 bases between the two germline ends. The CDR3 contains 16 residues. Germline CDR1 is MGHRA and CDR2 is YSYEKL. The CDR3 DNA reads TGCGCCAGCAGCCAAGTGTTAGGACATCGCAAGCGTGAGCAGTACTTC. This translates into CASSQVLGHRKREQYF.

V usage is TRBV6-2 or TRBV6-3 and J usage is TRBJ2-7; 9 bases are a match to TRBD2. Germline-derived CDR1 and CDR2 are MNHEY and SVGEGT. This CDR3 is 16 amino acids long. V gave up 0 bases and J gave up 6 bases; unmatched junction bases: 9. Here the CDR3 reads CASSYSNAGGPREQYF. The CDR3 nucleotides read TGTGCCAGCAGTTACTCGAATGCGGGAGGGCCACGCGAGCAGTACTTC.

This sequence joins TRBV5-1 and TRBJ1-2; D remains ambiguous. CDR1 and CDR2 (germline): SGHRS, YFSETQ. V was shortened by 2 bases and J by 0 bases, with 11 bases between the two germline ends. CDR3 length: 15 residues. CDR3 bases: TGCGCCAGCAGCTTCAGCGGAGCCGCTAACTATGGCTACACCTTC. It yields the protein CASSFSGAANYGYTF.

This clone was seen only once. The chain employs TRBV3-1 (or the pseudogene TRBV3-2) and TRBJ2-5; 14 nucleotides line up with TRBD2. The V and J ends lost 2 bases and 5 bases, in that order; junction bases with no gene match: 7. Germline loops: CDR1 LGHDT, CDR2 YNNKEL (reference sequence). The length of the CDR3 is 17 residues. The CDR3 DNA sequence: TGTGCCAGCAGCCAACGACTAGCGGGAGGGCCGGGGGAGACCCAGTACTTC. Protein: CASSQRLAGGPGETQYF.

The table lists this clone with a count of one. The chain carries TRBV5-4 and TRBJ2-7, with 10 bases fitting TRBD2. Germline V lookup: CDR1 SGHNT, CDR2 YYREEE (reference sequence). The CDR3 spans 16 residues. Germline trimming cut 4 bases from V and 4 bases from J; bases unmatched to any gene: 11. The CDR3 DNA reads TGTGCCAGCAGCGGGGCGGGAGCGGGAGGGCAGTACGAGCAGTACTTC. This codes for CASSGAGAGGQYEQYF.

This rearrangement joins TRBV4-1 to TRBJ2-7, with 8 bases fitting TRBD2. The germline gives CDR1 MGHRA, CDR2 YSYEKL. The CDR3 contains 14 residues. The trim removed 1 base at V and 5 bases at J, leaving 4 bases unmatched. CDR3 sequence (DNA): TGCGCCAGCAGCCAAGTTAGCGGGATGCACGAGCAGTACTTC. Its translation is CASSQVSGMHEQYF.

The CDR3 coding sequence is TGTGCCAGCAGCCCCCTCTGGGGACAGGGCACAGATACGCAGTATTTT. It translates to CASSPLWGQGTDTQYF. The chain uses TRBV7-9 and TRBJ2-3; 8 positions match TRBD1. V shed 5 bases and J 1 base; nucleotides not matched to a gene: 8. Germline V CDR1 and CDR2: SEHNR, FQNEAQ (reference sequence). The CDR3 spans 16 residues.

In DNA, the CDR3 is TGCAGCGTTGCTACAGGGTTCACCGGGGAGCTGTTTTTT. This sequence encodes CSVATGFTGELFF. The chain is built from TRBV29-1 and TRBJ2-2; D is perhaps TRBD1 (6 bases). Germline lookup yields CDR1 SQVTM and CDR2 ANQGSEA. V lost 4 bases, J lost 4 bases, and 10 bases lay in between. This CDR3 region has 13 residues.

This chain uses TRBV6-6 with TRBJ1-1; TRBD1 might be the D (5 bases). Per germline, CDR1 MNHNY and CDR2 SVGAGI (reference sequence). The V end was cut by 5 bases, the J end by 4 bases, with 23 bases between. This CDR3 contains 17 residues. CDR3 protein: CASSPRGGTVSGTEAFF. The CDR3 bases are TGTGCCAGCAGTCCCCGCGGGGGGACGGTTTCGGGCACTGAAGCTTTCTTT.

This clone was recorded only once. This chain connects TRBV6-2 or TRBV6-3 to TRBJ2-1, with D perhaps matching TRBD1 (6 bases). The germline V gene encodes CDR1 MNHEY and CDR2 SVGEGT. The CDR3 is 16 amino acids. Trimming removed 6 bases at V and 7 bases at J, with 22 bases between. DNA for the CDR3: TGTGCCAGCAGCGGTTTCACGGGACAAACTGGGAATGAGCAGTTCTTC. Protein sequence: CASSGFTGQTGNEQFF.

The V call is TRBV2, the J call TRBJ2-7; the match to TRBD1 covers 8 bases. J gave up 5 bases and V 7 bases, and 7 bases lay outside the gene matches. From germline, CDR1 is SNHLY and CDR2 FYNNEI. The CDR3 is 13 amino acids. CDR3 sequence reads: CASTGQVVNEQYF. CDR3 DNA sequence: TGTGCCAGCACGGGACAGGTGGTGAACGAGCAGTACTTC.

J is TRBJ1-1 and V is TRBV4-1; D is undetermined. Trimming left V 1 base short and J 7 bases short, with 13 bases between. Germline values: CDR1 MGHRA, CDR2 YSYEKL. This CDR3 region has 14 residues. The CDR3 region has the DNA TGCGCCAGCAGCCAAGGGAGCGGGCAATTTGAAGCTTTCTTT. Encoded protein: CASSQGSGQFEAFF.

The J gene is TRBJ2-7, the V gene TRBV28; D is uncertain. From germline, CDR1 is MDHEN and CDR2 SYDVKM. Trimming took off 5 bases at V and 0 bases at J, with 14 bases between the two ends. The CDR3 is made up of 15 amino acids. The CDR3 DNA sequence: TGTGCCAGCAGTCCGTGGGCCGCCAGCTCCTACGAGCAGTACTTC. Amino acids: CASSPWAASSYEQYF.

V gene TRBV5-5 combines with J gene TRBJ2-7, with 10 bases identical to TRBD2. Germline V CDR1 and CDR2: SGHKS, YYEKEE (reference sequence). The CDR3 is 17 amino acids. The V and J ends lost 3 bases and 4 bases, in that order; junction bases with no gene match: 13. The DNA of the CDR3 is TGTGCCAGCAGCTGGGGCGGGCTAGCGGGAGATGGGTACGAGCAGTACTTC. Translating gives CASSWGGLAGDGYEQYF.

The rearrangement links TRBV9 to TRBJ2-7, with TRBD1 matching over 9 bases. J gave up 7 bases and V 3 bases, and 11 bases lay outside the gene matches. The CDR3 sequence is 15 residues long. CDR1 SGDLS and CDR2 YYNGEE come from the germline V gene. CDR3 bases: TGTGCCAGCAGCGCCGCGTTGGGACAGGGTAAGGAGCAGTACTTC. It is translated as CASSAALGQGKEQYF.

This chain uses TRBV12-3 or TRBV12-4 with TRBJ1-2; 7 positions match TRBD1. The junction had 4 bases not matched to a gene; V was cut back by 2 bases and J by 7 bases. This CDR3 is built from 13 residues. The CDR3 protein is CASSLHRGVGYTF. In nucleotides, the CDR3 is TGTGCCAGCAGTTTACACAGGGGAGTTGGCTACACCTTC.

The chain has TRBV5-4 and TRBJ2-5, with 8 bases aligning to TRBD2. V lost 0 bases, J lost 5 bases, and 12 bases stayed unmatched. Germline V lookup: CDR1 SGHNT, CDR2 YYREEE (reference sequence). The CDR3 runs to 17 residues. CDR3 in amino acids: CASSLGRSAGVEETQYF. The CDR3 coding sequence is TGTGCCAGCAGCTTGGGCCGGTCAGCGGGAGTTGAGGAGACCCAGTACTTC.

The chain recombines TRBV21-1 with TRBJ2-5; the table's TRBD2 call for D was not verified on the DNA. TRBV21-1 is annotated as a pseudogene. The CDR3 has 16 residues. CDR3 sequence reads: CASSKLEGTGGDSQYF. Written as DNA, the CDR3 is TGTGCCAGCAGCAAACTTGAAGGGACGGGGGGAGATTCCCAGTACTTC.

This chain links TRBV5-1 with TRBJ2-1; 8 bases agree with TRBD2. Germline trimming cut 3 bases from V and 4 bases from J; bases unmatched to any gene: 9. Germline V gene data show CDR1 as SGHRS and CDR2 as YFSETQ. The CDR3 is 16 amino acids. The CDR3 region has the DNA TGCGCCAGCAGCTACCAACTAGCGGACCTATACAATGAGCAGTTCTTC. Its protein is CASSYQLADLYNEQFF.

The chain has TRBV5-5 and TRBJ2-3; 8 positions match TRBD2. V lost 5 bases and J lost 1; bases outside the gene matches: 15. Per germline, CDR1 SGHKS and CDR2 YYEKEE (reference sequence). The CDR3 has 18 residues. The CDR3 nucleotides are TGTGCCAGCAGTCTGGGGGCCTACGGGAGGGCCGGCACAGATACGCAGTATTTT. It yields the protein CASSLGAYGRAGTDTQYF. The complete variable domain, with remaining parts taken from reference TRBV5-5 and TRBJ2-3, reads DAGVTQSPTHLIKTRGQQVTLRCSPISGHKSVSWYQQVLGQGPQFIFQYYEKEERGRGNFPDRFSARQFPNYSSELNVNALLLGDSALYLCASSLGAYGRAGTDTQYFGPGTRLTVL.

V and J are TRBV5-1 and TRBJ1-2; 8 bases agree with TRBD1. Trimming at V came to 1 base and at J to 8 bases, leaving 10 bases not matched to a gene. CDR3 length: 15 residues. CDR1 is SGHRS, CDR2 YFSETQ, per germline. CDR3 sequence reads: CASSLSGQDSRGYTF. The CDR3 nucleotides read TGCGCCAGCAGCTTGTCGGGACAGGATTCGAGAGGCTACACCTTC.

The rearrangement links TRBV28 to TRBJ2-7, with 12 bases aligning to TRBD2. This CDR3 comprises 15 residues. J was trimmed by 7 bases and V by 6 bases; bases with no gene match: 10. CDR1 and CDR2 from the germline V gene are MDHEN and SYDVKM. CDR3 amino acids: CASRLAGGQSEEQYF. CDR3 DNA sequence: TGTGCCAGCAGACTAGCGGGAGGCCAATCGGAGGAGCAGTACTTC. Full variable domain (outside the CDR3, taken from reference TRBV28 and TRBJ2-7): DVKVTQSSRYLVKRTGEKVFLECVQDMDHENMFWYRQDPGLGLRLIYFSYDVKMKEKGDIPEGYSVSREKKERFSLILESASTNQTSMYLCASRLAGGQSEEQYFGPGTRLTVT.

This clone was picked up one time. J is TRBJ2-7 and V is TRBV25-1, with 7 bases lining up with TRBD2. V shed 2 bases, J shed 1 base, and the junction held 11 bases outside the gene matches. Germline V gene data show CDR1 as MGHDK and CDR2 as SYGVNS. The CDR3 sequence is 17 residues long. The CDR3 is CASSEPGGQGGSYEQYF. The CDR3 DNA is TGTGCCAGCAGTGAACCCGGCGGGCAGGGAGGGTCCTACGAGCAGTACTTC.

This clone came up a few times. The chain carries TRBV21-1 and TRBJ1-4; the table's D call TRBD1 went unverified against the DNA. TRBV21-1 is designated a pseudogene. The CDR3 runs to 20 residues. Written as DNA, the CDR3 is TGTGCCAGCAGCAAAGACAGGGCAGGCCCCCAATCCGTTCTGTGGGAAAAACTGTTTTTT. Protein sequence: CASSKDRAGPQSVLWEKLFF.

V usage is TRBV27 and J usage is TRBJ2-7, with TRBD1 identical over 7 bases. Per the germline V gene, CDR1 is MNHEY and CDR2 is SMNVEV (reference sequence). The CDR3 has 12 residues. With V trimmed by 4 bases and J by 5 bases, 2 bases remained unmatched. The chain's CDR3 is CASSSTGDEQYF. DNA of the CDR3: TGTGCCAGCAGTTCCACAGGGGACGAGCAGTACTTC.

The CDR3 sequence is CASRRTAKEGYTF. The CDR3 DNA sequence: TGTGCCAGCAGACGGACAGCAAAGGAGGGCTACACCTTC. The chain employs TRBV12-3 or TRBV12-4 and TRBJ1-2; TRBD1 is a possible D gene (6 bases). Trimming took off 6 bases at V and 8 bases at J, with 16 bases between the two ends. This CDR3 has 13 residues.